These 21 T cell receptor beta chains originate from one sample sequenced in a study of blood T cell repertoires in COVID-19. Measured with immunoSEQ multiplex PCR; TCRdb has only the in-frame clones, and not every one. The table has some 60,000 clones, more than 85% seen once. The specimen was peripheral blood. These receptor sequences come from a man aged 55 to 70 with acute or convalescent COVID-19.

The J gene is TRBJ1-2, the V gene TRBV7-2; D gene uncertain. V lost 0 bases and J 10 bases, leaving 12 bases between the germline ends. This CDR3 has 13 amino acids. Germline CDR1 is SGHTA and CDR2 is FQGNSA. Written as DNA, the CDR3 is TGTGCCAGCAGCTTAGCAAAAACCCAACACTACACCTTC. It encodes CASSLAKTQHYTF.

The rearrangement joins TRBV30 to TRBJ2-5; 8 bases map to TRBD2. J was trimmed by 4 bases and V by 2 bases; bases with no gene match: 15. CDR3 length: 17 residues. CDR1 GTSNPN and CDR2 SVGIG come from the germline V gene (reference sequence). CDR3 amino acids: CAWSPGRGSGERETQYF. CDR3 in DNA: TGTGCCTGGAGTCCGGGACGGGGTAGCGGGGAACGAGAGACCCAGTACTTC.

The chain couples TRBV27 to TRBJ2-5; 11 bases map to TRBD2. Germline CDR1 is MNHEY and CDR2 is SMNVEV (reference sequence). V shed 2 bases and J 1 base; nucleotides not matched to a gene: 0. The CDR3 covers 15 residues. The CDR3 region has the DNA TGTGCCAGCAGTTTACTAGCGGGAGGCCAAGAGACCCAGTACTTC. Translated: CASSLLAGGQETQYF.

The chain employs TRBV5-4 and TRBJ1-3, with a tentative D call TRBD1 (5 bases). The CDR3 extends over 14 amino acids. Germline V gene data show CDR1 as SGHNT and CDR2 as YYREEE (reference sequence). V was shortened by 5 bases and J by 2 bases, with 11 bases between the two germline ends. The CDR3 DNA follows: TGTGCCAGCAGTCCCCTGGGGCCTGGAAACACCATATATTTT. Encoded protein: CASSPLGPGNTIYF.

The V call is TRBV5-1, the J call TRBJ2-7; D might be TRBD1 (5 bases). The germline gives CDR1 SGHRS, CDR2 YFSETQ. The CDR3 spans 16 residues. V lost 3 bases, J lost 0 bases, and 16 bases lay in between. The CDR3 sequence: CASSYLQAFSSYEQYF. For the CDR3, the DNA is TGCGCCAGCAGCTACTTACAGGCGTTTAGCTCCTACGAGCAGTACTTC.

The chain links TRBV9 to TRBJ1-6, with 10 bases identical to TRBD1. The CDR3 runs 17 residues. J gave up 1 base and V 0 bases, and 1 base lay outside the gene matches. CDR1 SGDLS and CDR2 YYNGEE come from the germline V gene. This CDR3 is CASSVGQGASYNSPLHF. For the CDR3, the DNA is TGTGCCAGCAGCGTAGGACAGGGGGCATCCTATAATTCACCCCTCCACTTT. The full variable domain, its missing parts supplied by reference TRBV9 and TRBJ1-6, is DSGVTQTPKHLITATGQRVTLRCSPRSGDLSVYWYQQSLDQGLQFLIQYYNGEERAKGNILERFSAQQFPDLHSELNLSSLELGDSALYFCASSVGQGASYNSPLHFGNGTRLTVT.

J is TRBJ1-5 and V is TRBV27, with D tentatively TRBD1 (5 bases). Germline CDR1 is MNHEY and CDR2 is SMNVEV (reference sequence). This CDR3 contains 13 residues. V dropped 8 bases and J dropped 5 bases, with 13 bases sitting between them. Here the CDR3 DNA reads TGTGCCAGCCGCGGGGGGTTATATCAGCCCCAGCATTTT. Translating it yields CASRGGLYQPQHF.

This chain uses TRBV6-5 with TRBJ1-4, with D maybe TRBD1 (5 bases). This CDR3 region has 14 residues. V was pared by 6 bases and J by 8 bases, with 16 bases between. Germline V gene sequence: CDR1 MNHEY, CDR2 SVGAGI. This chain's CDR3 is CASSVARVSEKLFF. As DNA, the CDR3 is TGTGCCAGCAGCGTTGCCAGGGTATCGGAAAAACTGTTTTTT.

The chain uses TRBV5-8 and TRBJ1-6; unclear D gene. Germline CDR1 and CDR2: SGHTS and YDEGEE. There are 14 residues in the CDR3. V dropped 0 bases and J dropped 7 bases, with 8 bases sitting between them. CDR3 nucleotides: TGTGCCAGCAGCTTGGGAGAGGGAAATTCACCCCTCCACTTT. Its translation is CASSLGEGNSPLHF.

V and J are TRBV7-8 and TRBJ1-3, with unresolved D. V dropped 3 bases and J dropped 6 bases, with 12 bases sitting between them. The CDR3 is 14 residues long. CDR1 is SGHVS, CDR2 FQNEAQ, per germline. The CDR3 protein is CASSFRTEENTIYF. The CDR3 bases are TGTGCCAGCAGCTTCAGGACTGAAGAAAACACCATATATTTT.

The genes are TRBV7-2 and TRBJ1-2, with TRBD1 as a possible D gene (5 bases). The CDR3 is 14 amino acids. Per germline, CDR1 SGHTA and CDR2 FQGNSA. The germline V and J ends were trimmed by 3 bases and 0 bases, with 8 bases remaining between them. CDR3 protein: CASSFDSTNYGYTF. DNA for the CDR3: TGTGCCAGCAGCTTCGACAGTACTAACTATGGCTACACCTTC.

The CDR3 nucleotides read TGCGCCAGCAGCCAAGATTATGGACACGGTGAAGCTTTCTTT. Translation gives CASSQDYGHGEAFF. The chain has TRBV4-1 and TRBJ1-1; perhaps TRBD1 as D (5 bases). Trimming removed 0 bases from V and 7 bases from J, with 12 bases in between. Germline CDR1 MGHRA, CDR2 YSYEKL. The CDR3 sequence is 14 residues long.

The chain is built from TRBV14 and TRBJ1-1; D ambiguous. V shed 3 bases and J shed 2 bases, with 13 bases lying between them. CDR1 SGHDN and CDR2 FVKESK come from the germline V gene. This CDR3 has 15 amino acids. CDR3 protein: CASSQVRLINTEAFF. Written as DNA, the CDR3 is TGTGCCAGCAGCCAGGTTAGACTGATTAACACTGAAGCTTTCTTT.

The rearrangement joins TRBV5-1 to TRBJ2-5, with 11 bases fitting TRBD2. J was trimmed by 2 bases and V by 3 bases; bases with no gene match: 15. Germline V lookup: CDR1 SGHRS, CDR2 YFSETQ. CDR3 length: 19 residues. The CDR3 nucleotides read TGCGCCAGCAGCTCCCTCGGAGGGTCTAGCGGGAGGACTCAAGAGACCCAGTACTTC. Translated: CASSSLGGSSGRTQETQYF.

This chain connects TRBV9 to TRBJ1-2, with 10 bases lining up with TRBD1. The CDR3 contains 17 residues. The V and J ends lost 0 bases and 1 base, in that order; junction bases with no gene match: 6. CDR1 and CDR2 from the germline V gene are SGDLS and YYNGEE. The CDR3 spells CASSVAGTGDFNYGYTF. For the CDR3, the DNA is TGTGCCAGCAGCGTAGCGGGGACAGGGGATTTTAACTATGGCTACACCTTC.

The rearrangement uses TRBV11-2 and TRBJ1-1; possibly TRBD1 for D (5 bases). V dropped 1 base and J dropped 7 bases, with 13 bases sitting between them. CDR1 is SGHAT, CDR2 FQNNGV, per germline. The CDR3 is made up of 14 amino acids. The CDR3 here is CASSLVGEGGEAFF. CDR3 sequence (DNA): TGTGCCAGCAGCTTAGTGGGGGAGGGCGGTGAAGCTTTCTTT.

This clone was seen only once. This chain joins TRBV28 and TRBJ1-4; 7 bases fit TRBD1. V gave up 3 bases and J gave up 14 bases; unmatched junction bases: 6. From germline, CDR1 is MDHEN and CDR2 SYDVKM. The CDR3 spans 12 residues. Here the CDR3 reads CASSLGQKSLFF. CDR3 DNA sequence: TGTGCCAGCAGTTTGGGACAGAAGTCGCTGTTTTTT.

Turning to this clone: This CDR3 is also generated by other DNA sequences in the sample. CDR3 nucleotide sequence: TGTGCCAGCAGTTCCTCCCCTTTGAACTATGGCTACACCTTC. Translation gives CASSSSPLNYGYTF. The chain combines TRBV28 with TRBJ1-2; the D is unclear. The CDR3 sequence is 14 residues long. Trimming left V 4 bases short and J 2 bases short, with 11 bases between. Germline V gene data show CDR1 as MDHEN and CDR2 as SYDVKM.

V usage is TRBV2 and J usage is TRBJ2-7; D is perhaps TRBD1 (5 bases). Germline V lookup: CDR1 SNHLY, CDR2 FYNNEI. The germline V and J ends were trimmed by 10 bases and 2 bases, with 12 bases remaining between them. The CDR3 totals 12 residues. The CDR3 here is CAIQDSTYEQYF. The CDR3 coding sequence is TGTGCCATACAAGACAGTACCTACGAGCAGTACTTC.

The CDR3 here is CASSSPIAGVPDTQYF. The CDR3 region has the DNA TGTGCCAGCAGCTCCCCTATAGCGGGAGTACCAGATACGCAGTATTTT. The chain links TRBV7-9 to TRBJ2-3, with 9 bases aligning to TRBD2. Trimming cost V 4 bases and J 4 bases; bases outside gene matches: 9. There are 16 residues in the CDR3. CDR1 and CDR2 from the germline V gene are SEHNR and FQNEAQ (reference sequence).

CDR3 region: CASSLRLGEVTEAFF. The CDR3 DNA reads as TGTGCCAGCAGCTTACGGTTGGGGGAGGTCACTGAAGCTTTCTTT. V and J are TRBV7-2 and TRBJ1-1, with TRBD1 as a possible D gene (5 bases). Germline V lookup: CDR1 SGHTA, CDR2 FQGNSA. The CDR3 covers 15 residues. V gave up 2 bases and J gave up 4 bases, with 14 bases separating them.